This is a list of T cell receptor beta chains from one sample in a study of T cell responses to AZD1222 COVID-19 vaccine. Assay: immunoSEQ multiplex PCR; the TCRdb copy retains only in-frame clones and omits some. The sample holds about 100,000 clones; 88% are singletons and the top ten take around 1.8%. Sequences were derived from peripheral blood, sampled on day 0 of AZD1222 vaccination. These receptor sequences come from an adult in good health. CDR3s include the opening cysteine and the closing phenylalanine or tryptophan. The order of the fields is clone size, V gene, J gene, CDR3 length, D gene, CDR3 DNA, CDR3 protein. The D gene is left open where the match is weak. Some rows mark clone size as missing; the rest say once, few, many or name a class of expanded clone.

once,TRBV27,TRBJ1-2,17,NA,TGTGCCAGCAGTTTAAGAGGGGTACAGGCCCCTAACTATGGCTACACCTTC,CASSLRGVQAPNYGYTF
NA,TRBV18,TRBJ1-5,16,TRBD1,TGTGCCAGCTCACCTACCGGGACAGGGGGGATTCAGCCCCAGCATTTT,CASSPTGTGGIQPQHF
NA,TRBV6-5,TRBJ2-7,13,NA,TGTGCCAGCAGTCTGGGATTCTCCTACGAGCAGTACTTC,CASSLGFSYEQYF
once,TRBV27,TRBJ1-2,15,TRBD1,TGTGCCAGCAGTTTAAAGCCGGACAGGACCTATGGCTACACCTTC,CASSLKPDRTYGYTF
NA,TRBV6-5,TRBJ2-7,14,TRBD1,TGTGCCAGCAGCGCTGACAGGGGGGTCAAGGTGCAGTACTTC,CASSADRGVKVQYF
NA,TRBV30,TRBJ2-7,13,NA,TGTGCCTGGAGTGTGGGACTGACGTTCGAGCAGTACTTC,CAWSVGLTFEQYF
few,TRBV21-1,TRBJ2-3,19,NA,TGTGCCAGCAGTATCACCTACCCCCGGACTAGCGGGAGGACAGATACGCAGTATTTT,CASSITYPRTSGRTDTQYF
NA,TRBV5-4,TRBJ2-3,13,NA,TGTGCCAGCAGTTTAGGGTCAGCAGATACGCAGTATTTT,CASSLGSADTQYF
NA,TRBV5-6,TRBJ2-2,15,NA,TGTGCCAGCAGCTTGGGAACCACGACCACCGGGGAGCTGTTTTTT,CASSLGTTTTGELFF
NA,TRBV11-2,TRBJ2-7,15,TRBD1,TGTGCCAGCAGCGAGGGGACAGGGAAGGAAAACGAGCAGTACTTC,CASSEGTGKENEQYF
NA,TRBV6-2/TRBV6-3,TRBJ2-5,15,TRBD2,TGTGCCAGCAGTGCTACACCGGGACTAGCTGAGACCCAGTACTTC,CASSATPGLAETQYF
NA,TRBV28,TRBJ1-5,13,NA,TGTGCCAGCAGTCTACAGGTTCATCAGCCCCAGCATTTT,CASSLQVHQPQHF
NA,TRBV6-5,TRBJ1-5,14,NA,TGTGCCAGCAGTTACTCTGGTAGCAATCAGCCCCAGCATTTT,CASSYSGSNQPQHF
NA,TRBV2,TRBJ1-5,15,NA,TGTGCCAGCAGTGGACAGCCCACCTCTTATCAGCCCCAGCATTTT,CASSGQPTSYQPQHF
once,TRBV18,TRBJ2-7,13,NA,TGTGCCAGCTCACCTGGGGTGGGGGACGAGCAGTACTTC,CASSPGVGDEQYF
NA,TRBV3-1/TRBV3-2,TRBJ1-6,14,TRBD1,TGTGCCAGCAGGACGACAGGGGGAAATTCACCCCTCCACTTT,CASRTTGGNSPLHF
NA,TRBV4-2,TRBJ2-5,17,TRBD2,TGTGCCAGCAGCCAAGGAAATAGCGGGAGGGCCTGGGAGACCCAGTACTTC,CASSQGNSGRAWETQYF
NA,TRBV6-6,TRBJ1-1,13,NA,TGTGCCAGCAGTACACTCAAGAACACTGAAGCTTTCTTT,CASSTLKNTEAFF
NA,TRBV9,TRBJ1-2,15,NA,TGTGCCAGCAGCGTAGGTCGGGTTTCTAACTATGGCTACACCTTC,CASSVGRVSNYGYTF
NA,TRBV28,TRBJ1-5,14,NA,TGTGCCAGCAGCTTGGTGGGGGGCTATCAGCCCCAGCATTTT,CASSLVGGYQPQHF
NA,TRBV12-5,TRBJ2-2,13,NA,TGTGCTAGTGGACCTTCGAACACCGGGGAGCTGTTTTTT,CASGPSNTGELFF
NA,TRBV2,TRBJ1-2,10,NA,TGTGCCAGCAAGGGCGGTGGCTACACCTTC,CASKGGGYTF
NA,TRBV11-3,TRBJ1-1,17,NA,TGTGCCAGCAGCTTAGATGCTTTGAGGGTTGCGAACACTGAAGCTTTCTTT,CASSLDALRVANTEAFF
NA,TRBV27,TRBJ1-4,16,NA,TGTGCCAGCAAAGAGTTATCGAGGCACACTAATGAAAAACTGTTTTTT,CASKELSRHTNEKLFF
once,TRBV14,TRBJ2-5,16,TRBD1,TGTGCCAGCAGCGTTAAACACAGGGGGTACCAAGAGACCCAGTACTTC,CASSVKHRGYQETQYF
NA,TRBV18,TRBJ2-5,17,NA,TGTGCCAGCTCACCGTCAAACACAGCCAAAGTCCAAGAGACCCAGTACTTC,CASSPSNTAKVQETQYF
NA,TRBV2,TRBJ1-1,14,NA,TGTGCCAGCGAAGTGCAGGGGTTGAACACTGAAGCTTTCTTT,CASEVQGLNTEAFF
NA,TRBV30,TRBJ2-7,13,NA,TGTGCCTGGTGTTTGGGTGGCTCCTACGAGCAGTACTTC,CAWCLGGSYEQYF
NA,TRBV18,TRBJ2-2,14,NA,TGTGCCAGCTCACCACCGTACACCCCCGGGGAGCTGTTTTTT,CASSPPYTPGELFF
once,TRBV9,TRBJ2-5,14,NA,TGTGCCAGCAGCGTAGCAGGGGCCGGGGAGACCCAGTACTTC,CASSVAGAGETQYF
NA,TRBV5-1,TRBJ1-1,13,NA,TGCGCCAGCAGTCGTGGTGGAATCGCTGAAGCTTTCTTT,CASSRGGIAEAFF
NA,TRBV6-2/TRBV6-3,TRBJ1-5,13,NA,TGTGCCAGCAGTTACTACCTCAATCAGCCCCAGCATTTT,CASSYYLNQPQHF
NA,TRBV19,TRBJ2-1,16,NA,TGTGCCAGTAGCGTGGATCTGACTACTACCTACAATGAGCAGTTCTTC,CASSVDLTTTYNEQFF
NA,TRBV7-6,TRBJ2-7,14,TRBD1,TGTGCCAGCAGCCCCGACAGGGGTTCCTACGAGCAGTACTTC,CASSPDRGSYEQYF
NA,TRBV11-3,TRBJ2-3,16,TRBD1,TGTGCCAGCAGCCCGAAAGTCCAGGGGGGCACAGATACGCAGTATTTT,CASSPKVQGGTDTQYF
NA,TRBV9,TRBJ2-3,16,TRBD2,TGTGCCAGCAGCGTAGAGGCGGGAGGGCCGGAGGATACGCAGTATTTT,CASSVEAGGPEDTQYF
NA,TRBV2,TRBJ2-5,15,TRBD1,TGTGCCAGCAGTGAGACTACAGGGGGGTCCGAGACCCAGTACTTC,CASSETTGGSETQYF
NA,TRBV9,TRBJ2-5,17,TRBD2,TGTGCCAGCACGATACCGGGACTAGCGGGAGGGCACGAGACCCAGTACTTC,CASTIPGLAGGHETQYF
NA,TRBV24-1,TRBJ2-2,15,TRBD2,TGTGCCACCAGTGATTTAGGAGCGGGAGGAGGGGAGCTGTTTTTT,CATSDLGAGGGELFF
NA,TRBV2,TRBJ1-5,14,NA,TGTGCCAGCAGTCCCCGGGGCGGCAATCAGCCCCAGCATTTT,CASSPRGGNQPQHF
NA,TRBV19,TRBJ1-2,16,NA,TGTGCCAGTAGTTTCCTTCTCGCAGGGCCAGATGTAGGCTACACCTTC,CASSFLLAGPDVGYTF
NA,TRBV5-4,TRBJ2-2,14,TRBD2,TGTGCCAGCAGCTTGGGAACTAGCGGCGGGGAGCTGTTTTTT,CASSLGTSGGELFF
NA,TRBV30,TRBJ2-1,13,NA,TGTGCCTGGAGTGTAGTAGCTTACAATGAGCAGTTCTTC,CAWSVVAYNEQFF
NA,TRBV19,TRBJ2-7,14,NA,TGTGCCAGTAGTATATCCCACGGTTCCTACGAGCAGTACTTC,CASSISHGSYEQYF
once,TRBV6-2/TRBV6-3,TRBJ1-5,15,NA,TGTGCCAGCAGTGGGGCCCCGCCAGGGAATCAGCCCCAGCATTTT,CASSGAPPGNQPQHF
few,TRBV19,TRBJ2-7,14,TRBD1,TGTGCCAGTAGTATAGGGACAGGACCCTACGAGCAGTACTTC,CASSIGTGPYEQYF
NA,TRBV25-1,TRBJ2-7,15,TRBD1,TGTGCCAGCAGTGAAGGGACAGGGGTGGCCTACGAGCAGTACTTC,CASSEGTGVAYEQYF
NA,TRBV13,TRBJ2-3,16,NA,TGTGCCAGCAGCACTTACCCGACGGGCATGGGAGATACGCAGTATTTT,CASSTYPTGMGDTQYF
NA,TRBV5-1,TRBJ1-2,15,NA,TGCGCCAGCAGCTTGGTTGGAGGGGGACTTAATGGCTACACCTTC,CASSLVGGGLNGYTF
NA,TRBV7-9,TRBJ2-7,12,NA,TGTGCCAGCAGCAGGGGCCCCTACGAGCAGTACTTC,CASSRGPYEQYF
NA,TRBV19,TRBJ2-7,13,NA,TGTGCCAGTAGCACCGGGGGAATCTACGAGCAGTACTTC,CASSTGGIYEQYF
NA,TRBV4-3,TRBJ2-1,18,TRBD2,TGCGCCAGCAGCCAAGATGGCGGGAGGGCCTCTCCCTACAATGAGCAGTTCTTC,CASSQDGGRASPYNEQFF
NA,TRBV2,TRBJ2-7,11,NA,TGTGCCAGCATCCGGGGCGAAGAGCAGTACTTC,CASIRGEEQYF
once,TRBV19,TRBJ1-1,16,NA,TGTGCCAGTAGTACCCCAAATACGGGACTCAACACTGAAGCTTTCTTT,CASSTPNTGLNTEAFF
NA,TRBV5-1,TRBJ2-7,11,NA,TGCGCCAGCAGCTTGGACAGGGAGCAGTACTTC,CASSLDREQYF
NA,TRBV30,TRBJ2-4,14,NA,TGTGCCTGGCAACTGGGGGGGCCGGGAAACATTCAGTACTTC,CAWQLGGPGNIQYF
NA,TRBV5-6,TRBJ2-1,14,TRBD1,TGTGCCAGCAGCCTACTTGACAGGGTCCATGAGCAGTTCTTC,CASSLLDRVHEQFF
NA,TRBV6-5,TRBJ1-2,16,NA,TGTGCCAGCAGTTACTCGGTCCAGGGTTCGCACTATGGCTACACCTTC,CASSYSVQGSHYGYTF